This T cell receptor beta chain was sequenced in a study of CD8 T cells in Susac syndrome. Points from the study as a whole: The study conceded that relatively few individuals underwent its TCR sequencing and HLA analysis.

To note about this clonotype: Antigen: not known.

Both CD4+ and CD8+ T cells were negatively isolated, and TEMRA cells underwent FACS enrichment. Random-hexamer reverse transcription was applied to about 0.5 to 1 ug RNA. Coverage of TCR beta CDR3 amplification by immunoSEQ multiplex PCR extended to 54 Vbeta and 13 Jbeta. TCRdb re-analysed the immunoSEQ multiplex PCR reads in MiXCR, keeping a single row per CDR3 protein. The sample shows over 80,000 distinct CDR3 sequences, just under 95% of them seen only once. This clonotype originated in a human donor in good health. The source material was CD8+ T cells from PBMCs.

The CDR3 DNA is TGTGCCAGCAGTTTAGACTGGGGGGCCGGGACTGAAGCTTTCTTT. This sequence encodes CASSLDWGAGTEAFF. The chain uses TRBV12-3 or TRBV12-4 and TRBJ1-1; D perhaps matches TRBD1 (6 bases). The CDR3 runs to 15 residues. V was cut by 1 base and J by 5 bases, with 14 bases left in between.